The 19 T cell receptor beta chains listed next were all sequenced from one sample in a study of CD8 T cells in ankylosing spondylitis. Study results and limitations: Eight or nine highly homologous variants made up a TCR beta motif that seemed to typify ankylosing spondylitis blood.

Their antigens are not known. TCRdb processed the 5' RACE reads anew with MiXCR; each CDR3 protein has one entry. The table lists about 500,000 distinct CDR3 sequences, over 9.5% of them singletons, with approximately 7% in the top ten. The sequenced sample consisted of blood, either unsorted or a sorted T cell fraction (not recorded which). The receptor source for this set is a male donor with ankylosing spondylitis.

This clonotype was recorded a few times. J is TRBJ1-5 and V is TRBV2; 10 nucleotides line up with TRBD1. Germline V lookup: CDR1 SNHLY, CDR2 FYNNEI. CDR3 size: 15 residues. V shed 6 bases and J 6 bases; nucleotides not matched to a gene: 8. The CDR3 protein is CASRVRTGGRQPQHF. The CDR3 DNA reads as TGTGCCAGCAGAGTAAGGACAGGGGGACGTCAGCCCCAGCATTTT.

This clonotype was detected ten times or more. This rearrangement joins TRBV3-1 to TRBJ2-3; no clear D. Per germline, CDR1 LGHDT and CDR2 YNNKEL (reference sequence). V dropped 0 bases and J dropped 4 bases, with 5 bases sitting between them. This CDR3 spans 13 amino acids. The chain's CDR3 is CASSQDWSDTQYF. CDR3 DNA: TGTGCCAGCAGCCAAGATTGGTCAGATACGCAGTATTTT.

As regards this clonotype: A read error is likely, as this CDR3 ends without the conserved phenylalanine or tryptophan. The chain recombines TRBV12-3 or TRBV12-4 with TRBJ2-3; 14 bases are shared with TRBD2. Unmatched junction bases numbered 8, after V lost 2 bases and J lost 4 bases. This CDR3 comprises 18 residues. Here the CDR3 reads CASSLLYGLAGGADTQYS. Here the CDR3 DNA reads TGTGCCAGCAGTTTACTTTACGGACTAGCGGGAGGTGCAGATACGCAGTATTCT.

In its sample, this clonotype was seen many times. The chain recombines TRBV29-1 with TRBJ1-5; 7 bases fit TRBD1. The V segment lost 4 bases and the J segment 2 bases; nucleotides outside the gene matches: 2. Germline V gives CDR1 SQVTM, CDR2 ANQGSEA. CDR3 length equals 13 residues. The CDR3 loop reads CSVGGGGNQPQHF. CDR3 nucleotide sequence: TGCAGCGTTGGAGGGGGCGGCAATCAGCCCCAGCATTTT.

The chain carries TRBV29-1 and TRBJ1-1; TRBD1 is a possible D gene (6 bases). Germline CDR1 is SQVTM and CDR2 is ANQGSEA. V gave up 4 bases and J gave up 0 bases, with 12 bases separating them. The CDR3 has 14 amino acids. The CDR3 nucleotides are TGCAGCGTTGTCAACAGGGCAATGAACACTGAAGCTTTCTTT. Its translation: CSVVNRAMNTEAFF.

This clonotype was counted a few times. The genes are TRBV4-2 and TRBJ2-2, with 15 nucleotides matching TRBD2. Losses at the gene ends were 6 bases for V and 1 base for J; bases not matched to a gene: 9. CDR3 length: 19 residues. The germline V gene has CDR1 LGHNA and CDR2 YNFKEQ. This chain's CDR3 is CASRRTSGRAMLNTGELFF. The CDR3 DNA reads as TGTGCCAGCAGACGGACTAGCGGGAGGGCCATGTTGAACACCGGGGAGCTGTTTTTT.

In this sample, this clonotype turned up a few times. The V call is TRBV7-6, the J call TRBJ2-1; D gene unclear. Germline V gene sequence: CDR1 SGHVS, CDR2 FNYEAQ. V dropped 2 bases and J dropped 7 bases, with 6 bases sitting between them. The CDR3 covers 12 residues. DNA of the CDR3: TGTGCCAGCAGCTTAAACGGGAATGAGCAGTTCTTC. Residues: CASSLNGNEQFF.

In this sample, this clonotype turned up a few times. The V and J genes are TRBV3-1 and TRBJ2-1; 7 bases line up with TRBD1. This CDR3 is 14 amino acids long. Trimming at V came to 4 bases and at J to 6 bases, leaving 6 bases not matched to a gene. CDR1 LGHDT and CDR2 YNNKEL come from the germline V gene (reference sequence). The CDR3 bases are TGTGCCAGCAGCCGGATGACAGGGACCAATGAGCAGTTCTTC. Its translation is CASSRMTGTNEQFF.

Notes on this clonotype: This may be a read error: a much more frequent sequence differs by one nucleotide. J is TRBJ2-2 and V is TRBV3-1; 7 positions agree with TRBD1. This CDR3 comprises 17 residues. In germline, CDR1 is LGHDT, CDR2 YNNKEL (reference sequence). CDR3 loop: CTSSFSLQTGSIGELFF. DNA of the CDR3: TGTACCAGCAGTTTTTCCCTCCAGACAGGGTCCATCGGGGAGCTGTTTTTT. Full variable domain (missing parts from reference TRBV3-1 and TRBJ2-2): DTAVSQTPKYLVTQMGNDKSIKCEQNLGHDTMYWYKQDSKKFLKIMFSYNNKELIINETVPNRFSPKSPDKAHLNLHINSLELGDSAVYFCTSSFSLQTGSIGELFFGEGSRLTVL.

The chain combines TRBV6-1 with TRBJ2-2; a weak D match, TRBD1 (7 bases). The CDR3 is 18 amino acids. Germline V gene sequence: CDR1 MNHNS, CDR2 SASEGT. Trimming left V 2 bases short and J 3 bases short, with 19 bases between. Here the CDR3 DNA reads TGTGCCAGCAGTGAAATGTGGTGGAGGGGGCAGGACACCGGGGAGCTGTTTTTT. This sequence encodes CASSEMWWRGQDTGELFF.

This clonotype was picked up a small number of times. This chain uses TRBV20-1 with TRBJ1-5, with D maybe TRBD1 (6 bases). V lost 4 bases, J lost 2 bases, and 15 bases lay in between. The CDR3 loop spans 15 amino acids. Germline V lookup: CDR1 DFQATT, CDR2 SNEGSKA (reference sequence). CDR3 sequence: CSAIRGGAGNQPQHF. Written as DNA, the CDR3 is TGCAGTGCTATACGCGGGGGCGCGGGCAATCAGCCCCAGCATTTT.

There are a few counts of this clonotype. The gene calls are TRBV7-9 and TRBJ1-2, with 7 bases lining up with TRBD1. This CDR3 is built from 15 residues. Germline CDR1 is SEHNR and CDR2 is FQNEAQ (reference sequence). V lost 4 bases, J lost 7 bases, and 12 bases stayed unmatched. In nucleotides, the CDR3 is TGTGCCAGCAGCTACTCCGGGACAGAAACTTTTGGCTACACCTTC. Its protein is CASSYSGTETFGYTF.

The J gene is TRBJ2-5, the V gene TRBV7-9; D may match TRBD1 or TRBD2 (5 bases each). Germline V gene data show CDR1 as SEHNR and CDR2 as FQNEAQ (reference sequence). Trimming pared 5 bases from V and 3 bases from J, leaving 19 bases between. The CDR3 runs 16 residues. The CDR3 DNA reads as TGTGCCAGCAGCCCTACGGGGCGGCAGCGAAAAGAGACCCAGTACTTC. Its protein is CASSPTGRQRKETQYF.

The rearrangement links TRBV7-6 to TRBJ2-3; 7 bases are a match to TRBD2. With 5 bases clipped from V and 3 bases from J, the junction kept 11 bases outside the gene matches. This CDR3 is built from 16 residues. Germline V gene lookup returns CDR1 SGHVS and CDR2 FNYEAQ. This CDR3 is CASSETSSPGTDTQYF. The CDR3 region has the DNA TGTGCCAGCAGCGAGACTAGCTCACCGGGGACAGATACGCAGTATTTT.

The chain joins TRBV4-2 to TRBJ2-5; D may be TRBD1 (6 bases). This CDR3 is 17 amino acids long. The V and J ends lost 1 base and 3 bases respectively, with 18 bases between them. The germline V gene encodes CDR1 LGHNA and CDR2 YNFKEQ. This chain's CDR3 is CASSQVQGQGAKETQYF. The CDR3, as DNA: TGTGCCAGCAGCCAAGTTCAGGGACAAGGGGCCAAAGAGACCCAGTACTTC.

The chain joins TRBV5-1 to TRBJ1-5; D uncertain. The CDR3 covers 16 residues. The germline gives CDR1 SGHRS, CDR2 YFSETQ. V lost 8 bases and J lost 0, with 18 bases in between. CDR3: CASRPTDSHSNQPQHF. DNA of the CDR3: TGCGCCAGTCGCCCGACGGACTCCCATAGCAATCAGCCCCAGCATTTT.

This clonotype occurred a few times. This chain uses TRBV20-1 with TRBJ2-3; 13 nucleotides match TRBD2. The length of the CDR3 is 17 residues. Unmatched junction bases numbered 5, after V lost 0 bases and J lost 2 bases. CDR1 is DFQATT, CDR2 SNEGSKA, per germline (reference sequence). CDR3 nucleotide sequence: TGCAGTGCTAGAGATTTAACTAGCGGGAGGGCCACAGATACGCAGTATTTT. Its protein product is CSARDLTSGRATDTQYF.

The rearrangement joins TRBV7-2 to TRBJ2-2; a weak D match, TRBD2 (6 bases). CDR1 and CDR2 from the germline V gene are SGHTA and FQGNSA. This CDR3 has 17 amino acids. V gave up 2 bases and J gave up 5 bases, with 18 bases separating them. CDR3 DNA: TGTGCCAGCAGCTTAAGTTTTGGGACTTATCAAACCGGGGAGCTGTTTTTT. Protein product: CASSLSFGTYQTGELFF.

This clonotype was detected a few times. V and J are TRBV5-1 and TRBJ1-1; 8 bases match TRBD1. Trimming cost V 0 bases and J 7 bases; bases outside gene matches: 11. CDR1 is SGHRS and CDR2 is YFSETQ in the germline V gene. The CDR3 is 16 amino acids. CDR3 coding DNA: TGCGCCAGCAGCTTGGGGGACAGGCTTAGCCTGGGTGAAGCTTTCTTT. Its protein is CASSLGDRLSLGEAFF.